This T cell receptor (beta chain) was obtained from a study of shared clonotypes between healthy human individuals. Method: immunoSEQ multiplex PCR; TCRdb's copy keeps in-frame clones and lacks some. The sample holds about 580,000 clones, roughly 98% seen once. Naivety among CD8 cells was defined by CD45RO negativity and positive CCR7 selection, thereby excluding terminally differentiated effector memory CD45RA+ cells. The donors were adults (healthy and HIV-negative) with no recent acute infections or vaccinations. Only Caucasian adults living in Nashville, Tennessee served as donors. The CDR3 is 12 amino acids. Per the germline V gene, CDR1 is SGHNT and CDR2 is YYREEE (reference sequence). Between the trimmed V and J ends, which lost 7 bases and 8 bases, there was a span of 15 bases.

The sample was naive CD8+ T cells sorted from blood. This rearrangement joins TRBV5-4 to TRBJ1-1; D unclear. The clonotype was recovered from a man aged 30 to 39 in good health. The CDR3 reads CASAAPPLEAFF. In DNA form, the CDR3 reads TGTGCCAGCGCTGCCCCCCCCCTAGAAGCTTTCTTT. The entire variable domain, with the rest obtained from reference TRBV5-4 and TRBJ1-1, is as follows: ETGVTQSPTHLIKTRGQQVTLRCSSQSGHNTVSWYQQALGQGPQFIFQYYREEENGRGNFPPRFSGLQFPNYSSELNVNALELDDSALYLCASAAPPLEAFFGQGTRLTVV.